Below, 13 T cell receptor beta chains from the same sample are listed, as sequenced in a study of lung T cells in sarcoidosis with Löfgren's syndrome (dated by TCRdb to 2016 to 2017). The sequencer listed for this sample is Illumina MiSeq. Clones were called with MiXCR by TCRdb after fastp trimmed the public reads at Q25, and only in-frame beta chains were retained. Rows are unified per CDR3 protein, each entry keeping the most common DNA and genes. The sample has around 60,000 distinct CDR3 sequences on record, around 20% of them singletons. The ten largest account for approximately 2.2% of the sample. The sample was CD4+ T cells from PBMCs. Receptors were obtained from a human donor with sarcoidosis (Löfgren's syndrome or another form), or a control subject (not recorded which).

As for this clonotype: A much larger clonotype is one base distant, so this may be a read error. The V gene is TRBV4-3, the J gene TRBJ2-1, with 10 bases that match TRBD2. Germline V gives CDR1 LGHNA, CDR2 YSLEER. This CDR3 has 19 amino acids. Trimming at V came to 4 bases and at J to 5 bases, leaving 17 bases not matched to a gene. The CDR3 loop reads CASSRLSGTSDPTHNEQFF. CDR3 sequence (DNA): TGCGCCAGCAGCCGACTATCCGGGACTAGCGACCCTACCCACAATGAGCAGTTCTTC.

This clonotype came up many times. The chain has TRBV6-1 and TRBJ1-1; D is unresolved. CDR1 MNHNS and CDR2 SASEGT come from the germline V gene. This CDR3 spans 11 amino acids. Trimming left V 6 bases short and J 2 bases short, with 4 bases between. CDR3 nucleotides: TGTGCCAGCAGGGGAAACACTGAAGCTTTCTTT. It yields the protein CASRGNTEAFF.

This clonotype showed up many times. The rearrangement uses TRBV27 and TRBJ2-3; D gene uncertain. This CDR3 is 12 amino acids long. V was pared by 5 bases and J by 5 bases, with 8 bases between. The germline V gene encodes CDR1 MNHEY and CDR2 SMNVEV (reference sequence). The CDR3 bases are TGTGCCAGCAGTCTGAATGAAGATACGCAGTATTTT. Its protein is CASSLNEDTQYF.

This clonotype has a handful of counts. The V gene is TRBV5-8, the J gene TRBJ2-5, with D possibly being TRBD1 (5 bases). V dropped 3 bases and J dropped 2 bases, with 17 bases sitting between them. In germline, CDR1 is SGHTS, CDR2 YDEGEE. This CDR3 comprises 16 residues. The CDR3 DNA reads TGTGCCAGCAGCTGGGGCCGACTGCGACAACAAGAGACCCAGTACTTC. Its translation: CASSWGRLRQQETQYF.

The chain couples TRBV5-1 to TRBJ1-1; D call uncertain. There are 14 residues in the CDR3. Germline values: CDR1 SGHRS, CDR2 YFSETQ. The V gene lost 0 bases and the J gene lost 0 bases, with 6 bases spanning the gap. CDR3: CASSLEVLNTEAFF. CDR3 nucleotides: TGCGCCAGCAGCTTGGAAGTATTGAACACTGAAGCTTTCTTT.

This clonotype occurred many times. The rearrangement links TRBV7-2 to TRBJ2-3; tentative D call: TRBD2 (6 bases). This CDR3 contains 15 residues. Germline V gene data show CDR1 as SGHTA and CDR2 as FQGNSA. Trimming cost V 1 base and J 2 bases, with 10 bases left between them. The CDR3 spells CASSLGAGITDTQYF. The CDR3 DNA reads TGTGCCAGCAGCTTAGGTGCGGGGATCACAGATACGCAGTATTTT.

This rearrangement joins TRBV7-2 to TRBJ2-3; the D is unclear. Trimming removed 1 base at V and 1 base at J, with 6 bases between. In germline, CDR1 is SGHTA, CDR2 FQGNSA. The CDR3 length is 14 residues. The CDR3 loop is CASSLESGTDTQYF. CDR3 nucleotide sequence: TGTGCCAGCAGCTTAGAGTCGGGCACAGATACGCAGTATTTT.

This clonotype was detected ten times or more. This rearrangement joins TRBV20-1 to TRBJ2-7; D is undetermined. Trimming pared 5 bases from V and 3 bases from J, leaving 5 bases between. The CDR3 runs 10 residues. CDR1 DFQATT and CDR2 SNEGSKA come from the germline V gene (reference sequence). The CDR3, as DNA: TGCAGTGCTCACTACTACGAGCAGTACTTC. Encoded protein: CSAHYYEQYF.

This clonotype was seen repeatedly, ten times or more. The chain links TRBV15 to TRBJ2-5; 8 bases are a match to TRBD2. CDR3 length: 16 residues. The germline V gene encodes CDR1 LNHNV and CDR2 YYDKDF (reference sequence). The junction had 9 bases not matched to a gene; V was cut back by 1 base and J by 5 bases. The CDR3 sequence is CATSRVASGGVETQYF. Here the CDR3 DNA reads TGTGCCACCAGCAGAGTGGCCAGCGGGGGAGTGGAGACCCAGTACTTC.

This clonotype was picked up a small number of times. V is TRBV28 and J is TRBJ2-1; D may correspond to TRBD1 or TRBD2 (5 bases each). The CDR3 covers 15 residues. The V and J ends lost 2 bases and 8 bases respectively, with 16 bases between them. Germline lookup yields CDR1 MDHEN and CDR2 SYDVKM. CDR3 bases: TGTGCCAGCAGTTTAGGGGGAACAGGTAGAGATGAGCAGTTCTTC. Translation gives CASSLGGTGRDEQFF.

With respect to this clonotype: This may come from a read error, since a much larger clone is one base off. The chain combines TRBV15 with TRBJ1-5; TRBD1 might be the D (5 bases). CDR3 size: 18 residues. The germline V gene has CDR1 LNHNV and CDR2 YYDKDF (reference sequence). CDR3 residues: CAASRPLEQGRSNQPQHF. The DNA for the CDR3 is TGTGCCGCCAGCAGACCTCTGGAGCAGGGAAGAAGCAATCAGCCCCAGCATTTT.

This clonotype was observed many times. The rearrangement joins TRBV6-6 to TRBJ2-3, with D unclear. Germline loops: CDR1 MNHNY, CDR2 SVGAGI (reference sequence). There are 13 residues in the CDR3. V was trimmed by 2 bases and J by 7 bases, leaving 10 bases between them. The CDR3 nucleotides read TGTGCCAGCAGTTACCCCACGTTAAATACGCAGTATTTT. As protein: CASSYPTLNTQYF.

As to this clonotype: A read error is likely, as this CDR3 ends without the conserved phenylalanine or tryptophan. The V gene is TRBV28, the J gene TRBJ1-2, with D uncertain. The V and J ends lost 1 base and 2 bases respectively, with 8 bases between them. The CDR3 length is 14 residues. Germline CDR1 MDHEN, CDR2 SYDVKM. CDR3 sequence reads: CASSLSGSNYGYTL. The CDR3 DNA follows: TGTGCCAGCAGTTTATCGGGCAGCAACTATGGCTACACCCTC.